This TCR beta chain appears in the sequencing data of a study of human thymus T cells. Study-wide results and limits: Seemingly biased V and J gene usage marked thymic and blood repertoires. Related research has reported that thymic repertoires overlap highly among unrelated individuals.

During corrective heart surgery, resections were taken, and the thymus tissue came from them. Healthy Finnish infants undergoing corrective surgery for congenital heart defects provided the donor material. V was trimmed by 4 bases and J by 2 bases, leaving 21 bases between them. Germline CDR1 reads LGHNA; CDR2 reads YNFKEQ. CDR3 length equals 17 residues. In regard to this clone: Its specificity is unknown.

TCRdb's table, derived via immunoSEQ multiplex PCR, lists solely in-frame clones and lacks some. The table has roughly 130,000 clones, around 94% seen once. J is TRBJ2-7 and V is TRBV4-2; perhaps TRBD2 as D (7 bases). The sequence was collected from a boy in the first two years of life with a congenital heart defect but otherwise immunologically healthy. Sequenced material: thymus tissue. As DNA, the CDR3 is TGTGCCAGCAGCCCACGCAGCCGAGGGGGGGTGACCTACGAGCAGTACTTC. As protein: CASSPRSRGGVTYEQYF.